This T cell receptor beta chain was found in a study of regulatory T cells in long-lasting Graves disease. Study-wide points: Having only a small sample size may have limited accuracy.

Time point reported: newly diagnosed GD, antithyroid drugs for less than 3 months. The TCR library used RNA extracted from PBMCs. HTBI primers from iRepertoire and Arm-PCR of CDR3 regions yielded the TCR beta libraries. TCRdb re-called the multiplex PCR reads through MiXCR, storing one row per CDR3 protein. The data hold 350,000 to 550,000 distinct CDR3 sequences, with 14% observed a single time. Turning to this clonotype: Its antigen remains unidentified.

These same records also appear under a second study, on T cells in Graves' hyperthyroidism and ophthalmopathy. That source notes: The HTBI primer set served for first-round RT-PCR of the TCR CDR3. Blood also carried most thyroid clonotypes expanded above 0.001.

This specimen consisted of peripheral blood mononuclear cells (PBMCs), obtained at new diagnosis, from a patient treated with antithyroid drugs. The receptor was isolated from a woman aged 50 to 60 with Graves disease.

CDR3 amino acids: CASSFALGTDYGYTF. The CDR3 DNA is TGTGCCAGCAGTTTCGCGTTGGGTACGGACTATGGCTACACCTTC. The chain couples TRBV27 to TRBJ1-2, with D unclear. CDR1 is MNHEY, CDR2 SMNVEV, per germline (reference sequence). This CDR3 comprises 15 residues. V was pared by 3 bases and J by 3 bases, with 14 bases between.